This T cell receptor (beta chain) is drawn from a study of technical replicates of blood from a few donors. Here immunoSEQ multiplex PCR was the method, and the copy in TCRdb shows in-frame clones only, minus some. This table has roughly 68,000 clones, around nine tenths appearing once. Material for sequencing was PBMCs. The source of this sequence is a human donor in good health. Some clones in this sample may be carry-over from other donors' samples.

In nucleotides, the CDR3 is TGTGCCAGCAGCAAAGGCGCAACTCCGACAGCTGAAGCTTTCTTT. This sequence encodes CASSKGATPTAEAFF. The chain joins TRBV21-1 to TRBJ1-1; the listed D gene, TRBD1, was not tested against the DNA. TRBV21-1 is termed a pseudogene. CDR3 length: 15 amino acids.